These 8 T cell receptor beta chains were all obtained from the same sample, sequenced in a study of PD-L1 blockade in urothelial cancer. TCRdb keeps only in-frame clones here, not all; method: immunoSEQ multiplex PCR. The sample consists of 60,000 or so clones, 85% of them appearing once. The time point: pretreatment peripheral blood. Source: PBMCs, taken around atezolizumab (anti-PD-L1) treatment. All receptors derive from a man between 65 and 85 years old with urothelial cancer.

The gene calls are TRBV5-1 and TRBJ1-4; 8 positions agree with TRBD1. V lost 7 bases to trimming and J lost 6 bases; unmatched junction nucleotides: 11. The CDR3 has 15 amino acids. Germline-derived CDR1 and CDR2 are SGHRS and YFSETQ. CDR3: CASSGQGARHEKLFF. CDR3 in DNA: TGCGCCAGCTCCGGTCAGGGGGCGCGTCATGAAAAACTGTTTTTT.

The chain couples TRBV27 to TRBJ2-7; TRBD1 matches at 7 bases. The trim removed 3 bases at V and 5 bases at J, leaving 13 bases unmatched. This CDR3 comprises 16 residues. CDR1 is MNHEY, CDR2 SMNVEV, per germline (reference sequence). The CDR3 sequence: CASSFSGTVPINEQYF. In DNA form, the CDR3 reads TGTGCCAGCAGTTTTTCTGGGACAGTGCCGATTAACGAGCAGTACTTC.

The J gene is TRBJ1-4, the V gene TRBV7-9; 9 bases fit TRBD1. Germline values: CDR1 SEHNR, CDR2 FQNEAQ (reference sequence). With V trimmed by 5 bases and J by 5 bases, 3 bases remained unmatched. The CDR3 has 14 amino acids. In nucleotides, the CDR3 is TGTGCCAGCAGCCCGGGACAGGGAAATGAAAAACTGTTTTTT. Its protein is CASSPGQGNEKLFF.

The chain recombines TRBV27 with TRBJ1-4; TRBD1 matches 8 bases. The CDR3 loop spans 14 amino acids. V gave up 6 bases and J gave up 7 bases; unmatched junction bases: 7. Germline lookup yields CDR1 MNHEY and CDR2 SMNVEV (reference sequence). The CDR3 sequence: CASSLTGAFEKLFF. The CDR3 bases are TGTGCCAGCAGCCTGACAGGGGCCTTTGAAAAACTGTTTTTT.

The chain uses TRBV18 and TRBJ1-3; TRBD1 matches 7 bases. The CDR3 spans 16 residues. The V segment lost 3 bases and the J segment 0 bases; nucleotides outside the gene matches: 5. Germline V gene data show CDR1 as KGHSH and CDR2 as LQKENI. The CDR3 nucleotides are TGTGCCAGCTCACCGCTGGACAGGAACTCTGGAAACACCATATATTTT. Protein product: CASSPLDRNSGNTIYF.

This clone was seen just once. J is TRBJ2-2 and V is TRBV10-3, with D possibly being TRBD2 (6 bases). V was shortened by 3 bases and J by 2 bases, with 10 bases between the two germline ends. The CDR3 sequence is 15 residues long. Per germline, CDR1 ENHRY and CDR2 SYGVKD. CDR3 protein: CAISDRGSNTGELFF. The DNA for the CDR3 is TGTGCCATCAGTGACCGGGGGAGCAACACCGGGGAGCTGTTTTTT.

This clone turned up a few times. The chain is built from TRBV27 and TRBJ2-1; no firm D call. Deletions cut 2 bases from V and 6 bases from J, with 11 bases between. The CDR3 runs to 14 residues. Germline lookup yields CDR1 MNHEY and CDR2 SMNVEV (reference sequence). Here the CDR3 DNA reads TGTGCCAGCAGTTTAGCAGGCCATGGCAATGAGCAGTTCTTC. Encoded protein: CASSLAGHGNEQFF.

V and J are TRBV13 and TRBJ1-5, with 8 bases that match TRBD1. The V and J ends lost 4 bases and 2 bases, in that order; junction bases with no gene match: 4. CDR3 length: 15 residues. Germline V gives CDR1 PRHDT, CDR2 FYEKMQ (reference sequence). CDR3 amino acids: CASSSSGQGNQPQHF. The CDR3 region has the DNA TGTGCCAGCAGCTCGTCGGGACAGGGCAATCAGCCCCAGCATTTT. Supplemented by reference TRBV13 and TRBJ1-5, the full variable domain reads AAGVIQSPRHLIKEKRETATLKCYPIPRHDTVYWYQQGPGQDPQFLISFYEKMQSDKGSIPDRFSAQQFSDYHSELNMSSLELGDSALYFCASSSSGQGNQPQHFGDGTRLSIL.